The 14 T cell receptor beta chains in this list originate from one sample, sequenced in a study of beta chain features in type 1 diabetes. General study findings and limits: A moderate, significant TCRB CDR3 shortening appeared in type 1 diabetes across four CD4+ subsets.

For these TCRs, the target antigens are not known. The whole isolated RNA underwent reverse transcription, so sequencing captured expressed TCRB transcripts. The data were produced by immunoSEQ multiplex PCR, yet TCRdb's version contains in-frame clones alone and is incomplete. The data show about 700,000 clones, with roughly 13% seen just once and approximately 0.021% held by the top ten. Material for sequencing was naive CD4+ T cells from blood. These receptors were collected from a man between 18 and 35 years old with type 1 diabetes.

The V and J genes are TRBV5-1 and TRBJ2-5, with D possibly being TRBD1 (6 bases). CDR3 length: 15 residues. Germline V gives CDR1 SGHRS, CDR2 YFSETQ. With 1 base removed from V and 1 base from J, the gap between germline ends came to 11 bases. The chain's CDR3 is CASSLIGQSQETQYF. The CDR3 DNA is TGCGCCAGCAGCTTGATTGGACAGTCCCAAGAGACCCAGTACTTC.

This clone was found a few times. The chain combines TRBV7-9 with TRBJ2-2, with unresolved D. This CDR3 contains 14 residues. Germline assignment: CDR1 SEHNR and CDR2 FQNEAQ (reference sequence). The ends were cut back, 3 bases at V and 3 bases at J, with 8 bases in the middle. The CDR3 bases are TGTGCCAGCAGCTTTAACAGCTACACCGGGGAGCTGTTTTTT. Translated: CASSFNSYTGELFF.

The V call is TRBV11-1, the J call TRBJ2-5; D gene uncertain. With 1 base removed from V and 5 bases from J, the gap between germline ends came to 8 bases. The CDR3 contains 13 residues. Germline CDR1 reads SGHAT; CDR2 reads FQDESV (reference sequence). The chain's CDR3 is CASSLVHSETQYF. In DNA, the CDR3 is TGTGCCAGCAGCTTAGTCCATTCGGAGACCCAGTACTTC.

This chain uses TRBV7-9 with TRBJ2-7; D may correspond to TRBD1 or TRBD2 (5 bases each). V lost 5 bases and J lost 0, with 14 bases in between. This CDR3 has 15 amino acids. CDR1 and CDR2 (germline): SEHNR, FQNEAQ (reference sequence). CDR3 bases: TGTGCCAGCAGCAGGGACGGTGTGAACTCCTACGAGCAGTACTTC. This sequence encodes CASSRDGVNSYEQYF.

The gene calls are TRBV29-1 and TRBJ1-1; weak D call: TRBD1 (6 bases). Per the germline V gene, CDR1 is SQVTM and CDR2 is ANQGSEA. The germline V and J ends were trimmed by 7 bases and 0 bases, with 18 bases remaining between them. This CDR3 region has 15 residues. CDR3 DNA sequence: TGCAGCGCTCGGCCCTGGGCAGGGGTGAACACTGAAGCTTTCTTT. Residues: CSARPWAGVNTEAFF.

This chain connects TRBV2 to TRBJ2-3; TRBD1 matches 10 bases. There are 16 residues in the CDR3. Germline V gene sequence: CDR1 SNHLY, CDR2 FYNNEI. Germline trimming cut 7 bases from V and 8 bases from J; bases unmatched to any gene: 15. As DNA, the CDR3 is TGTGCCAGCACCTCCTTGCGACAGGGGGCTGGGGCTACGCAGTATTTT. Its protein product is CASTSLRQGAGATQYF.

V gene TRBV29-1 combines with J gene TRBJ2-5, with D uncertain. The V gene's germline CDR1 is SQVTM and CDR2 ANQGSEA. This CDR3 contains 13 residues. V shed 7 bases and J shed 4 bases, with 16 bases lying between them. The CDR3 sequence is CSAKQNARETQYF. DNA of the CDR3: TGCAGCGCAAAACAGAACGCCCGAGAGACCCAGTACTTC.

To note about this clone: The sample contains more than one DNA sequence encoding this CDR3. CDR3 coding DNA: TGTGCCATCAGTCCCTACAATGAGCAGTTCTTC. Protein sequence: CAISPYNEQFF. The V and J genes are TRBV10-3 and TRBJ2-1; no definite D call. CDR3 length: 11 amino acids. The germline V gene has CDR1 ENHRY and CDR2 SYGVKD. Trimming took off 5 bases at V and 2 bases at J, with 1 base between the two ends.

The CDR3 spells CASSPPTGTGTGYTF. For the CDR3, the DNA is TGTGCCAGTAGTCCTCCAACCGGGACAGGGACTGGCTACACCTTC. V and J are TRBV19 and TRBJ1-2, with TRBD1 matching 9 bases. Germline V gives CDR1 LNHDA, CDR2 SQIVND (reference sequence). This CDR3 comprises 15 residues. V lost 5 bases and J lost 7; bases outside the gene matches: 11.

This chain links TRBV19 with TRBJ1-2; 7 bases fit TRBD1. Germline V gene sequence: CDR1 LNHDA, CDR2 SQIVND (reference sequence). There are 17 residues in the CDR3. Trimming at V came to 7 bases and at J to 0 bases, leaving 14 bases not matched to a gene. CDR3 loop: CASTARQGFPTNYGYTF. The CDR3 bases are TGTGCCAGTACCGCAAGACAGGGATTCCCTACTAACTATGGCTACACCTTC. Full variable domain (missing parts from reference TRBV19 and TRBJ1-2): DGGITQSPKYLFRKEGQNVTLSCEQNLNHDAMYWYRQDPGQGLRLIYYSQIVNDFQKGDIAEGYSVSREKKESFPLTVTSAQKNPTAFYLCASTARQGFPTNYGYTFGSGTRLTVV.

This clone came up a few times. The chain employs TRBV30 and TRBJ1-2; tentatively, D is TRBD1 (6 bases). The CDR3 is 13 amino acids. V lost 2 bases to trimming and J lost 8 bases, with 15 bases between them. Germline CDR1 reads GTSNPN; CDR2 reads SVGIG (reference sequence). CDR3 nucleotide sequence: TGTGCCTGGAGTCGACAGGAATGGGCGGGCTACACCTTC. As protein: CAWSRQEWAGYTF.

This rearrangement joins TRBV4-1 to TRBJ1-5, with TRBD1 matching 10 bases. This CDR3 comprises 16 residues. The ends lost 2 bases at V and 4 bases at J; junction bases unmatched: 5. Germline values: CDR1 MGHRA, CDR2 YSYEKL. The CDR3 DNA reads TGCGCCAGCAGCCAACTCGACAGGGGGCTGAATCAGCCCCAGCATTTT. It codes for CASSQLDRGLNQPQHF.

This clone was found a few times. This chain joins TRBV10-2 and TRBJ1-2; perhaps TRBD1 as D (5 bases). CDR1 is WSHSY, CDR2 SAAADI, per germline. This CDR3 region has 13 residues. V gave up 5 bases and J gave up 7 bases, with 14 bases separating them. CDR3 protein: CASSPRGESGYTF. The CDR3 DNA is TGCGCCAGCAGTCCTAGGGGAGAATCTGGCTACACCTTC.

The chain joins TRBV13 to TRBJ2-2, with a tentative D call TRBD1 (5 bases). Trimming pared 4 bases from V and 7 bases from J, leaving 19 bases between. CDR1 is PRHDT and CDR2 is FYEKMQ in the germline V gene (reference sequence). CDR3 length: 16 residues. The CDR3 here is CASSSWVGREVGELFF. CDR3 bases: TGTGCCAGCAGCTCCTGGGTGGGCAGGGAAGTCGGGGAGCTGTTTTTT. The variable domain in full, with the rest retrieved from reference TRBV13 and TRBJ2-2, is AAGVIQSPRHLIKEKRETATLKCYPIPRHDTVYWYQQGPGQDPQFLISFYEKMQSDKGSIPDRFSAQQFSDYHSELNMSSLELGDSALYFCASSSWVGREVGELFFGEGSRLTVL.